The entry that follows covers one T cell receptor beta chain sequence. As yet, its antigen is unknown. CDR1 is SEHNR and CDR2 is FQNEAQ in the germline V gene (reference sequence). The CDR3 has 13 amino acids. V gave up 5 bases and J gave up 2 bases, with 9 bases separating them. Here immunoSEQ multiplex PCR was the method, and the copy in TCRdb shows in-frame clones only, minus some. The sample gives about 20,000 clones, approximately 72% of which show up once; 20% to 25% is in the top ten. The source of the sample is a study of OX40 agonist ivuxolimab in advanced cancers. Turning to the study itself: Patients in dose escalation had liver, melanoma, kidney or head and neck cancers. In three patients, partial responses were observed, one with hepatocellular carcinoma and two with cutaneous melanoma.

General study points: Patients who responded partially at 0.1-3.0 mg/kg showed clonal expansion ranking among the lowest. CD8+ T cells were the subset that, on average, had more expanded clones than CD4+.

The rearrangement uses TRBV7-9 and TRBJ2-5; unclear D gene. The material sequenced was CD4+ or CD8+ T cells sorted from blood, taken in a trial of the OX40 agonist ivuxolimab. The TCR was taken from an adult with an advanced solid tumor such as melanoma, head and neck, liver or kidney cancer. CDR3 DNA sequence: TGTGCCAGCAGCCCCAACTTACAAGAGACCCAGTACTTC. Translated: CASSPNLQETQYF.